Following are 6 T cell receptor beta chains from one sample sequenced in a study of PD-L1 blockade in urothelial cancer. As to time point: peripheral blood 6 weeks after treatment start. The repertoire was sequenced with immunoSEQ multiplex PCR; TCRdb's copy has only in-frame clones and lacks some. The table includes 100,000 to 150,000 clones, around 86% detected once. Sequencing was performed on PBMCs, taken around atezolizumab (anti-PD-L1) treatment. The receptors were sampled from a man between 50 and 59 years old with urothelial cancer.

The V and J genes are TRBV7-9 and TRBJ1-5; 8 bases agree with TRBD1. The CDR3 covers 14 residues. The germline V gene has CDR1 SEHNR and CDR2 FQNEAQ (reference sequence). Trimming took 4 bases from V and 9 from J; bases not matched to a gene: 8. DNA of the CDR3: TGTGCCAGCAGCTATAACACAGGGGGAGGGCCCCAGCATTTT. Its translation: CASSYNTGGGPQHF. Full variable domain (rest looked up from reference TRBV7-9 and TRBJ1-5): DTGVSQNPRHKITKRGQNVTFRCDPISEHNRLYWYRQTLGQGPEFLTYFQNEAQLEKSRLLSDRFSAERPKGSFSTLEIQRTEQGDSAMYLCASSYNTGGGPQHFGDGTRLSIL.

This chain connects TRBV5-4 to TRBJ2-1; 7 bases map to TRBD1. Germline CDR1 is SGHNT and CDR2 is YYREEE (reference sequence). The CDR3 loop spans 15 amino acids. With V trimmed by 0 bases and J by 3 bases, 3 bases remained unmatched. In nucleotides, the CDR3 is TGTGCCAGCAGCTTGGATTGGACAGGCTACAATGAGCAGTTCTTC. Protein product: CASSLDWTGYNEQFF. The variable domain in full, completed from reference TRBV5-4 and TRBJ2-1, reads ETGVTQSPTHLIKTRGQQVTLRCSSQSGHNTVSWYQQALGQGPQFIFQYYREEENGRGNFPPRFSGLQFPNYSSELNVNALELDDSALYLCASSLDWTGYNEQFFGPGTRLTVL.

The chain uses TRBV6-6 and TRBJ2-7; 13 bases align to TRBD2. This CDR3 comprises 16 residues. Germline assignment: CDR1 MNHNY and CDR2 SVGAGI (reference sequence). The trim removed 6 bases at V and 2 bases at J, leaving 7 bases unmatched. The DNA for the CDR3 is TGTGCCAGCAGAAGACTAGCGGGAGGACAAACCTACGAGCAGTACTTC. Amino acids: CASRRLAGGQTYEQYF.

The V and J genes are TRBV6-1 and TRBJ2-5; D is possibly TRBD1 (6 bases). CDR1 and CDR2 (germline): MNHNS, SASEGT. The CDR3 contains 15 residues. Deletions cut 3 bases from V and 4 bases from J, with 15 bases between. The CDR3: CASSDLFGGPETQYF. Here the CDR3 DNA reads TGTGCCAGCAGTGACTTATTTGGGGGCCCAGAGACCCAGTACTTC.

J is TRBJ2-5 and V is TRBV9, with D possibly matching TRBD2 (5 bases). In germline, CDR1 is SGDLS, CDR2 YYNGEE. The ends were cut back, 6 bases at V and 5 bases at J, with 20 bases in the middle. This CDR3 contains 15 residues. Here the CDR3 reads CASTSQLGMGETQYF. The CDR3 DNA reads TGTGCCAGCACCTCCCAACTAGGAATGGGGGAGACCCAGTACTTC.

The J gene is TRBJ2-3, the V gene TRBV19; 7 bases fit TRBD1. The CDR3 consists of 12 residues. Trimming at V came to 7 bases and at J to 4 bases, leaving 2 bases not matched to a gene. Germline values: CDR1 LNHDA, CDR2 SQIVND (reference sequence). The CDR3 coding sequence is TGTGCCAGTAAAGGGGGCCCAGATACGCAGTATTTT. This sequence encodes CASKGGPDTQYF.